Following are 13 T cell receptor beta chains from one sample sequenced in a study of blood T cell repertoires in COVID-19. The data were produced by immunoSEQ multiplex PCR, yet TCRdb's version contains in-frame clones alone and is incomplete. There are about 190,000 clones in the sample; approximately 86% occur only once, and about 1.1% lies in the top ten. The sequenced material came from peripheral blood. The receptors were sampled from a man aged 25-40 years with acute or convalescent COVID-19.

The chain links TRBV7-8 to TRBJ2-7; 12 nucleotides line up with TRBD2. Germline lookup yields CDR1 SGHVS and CDR2 FQNEAQ. V trimming: 3 bases; J trimming: 4 bases; junction bases outside the gene matches: 4. The length of the CDR3 is 15 residues. The CDR3 here is CASSLPSGGGYEQYF. CDR3 DNA sequence: TGTGCCAGCAGCTTGCCTAGCGGGGGGGGGTACGAGCAGTACTTC.

In its sample, this clone was seen a few times. The CDR3 sequence is CASSLMLRQGEGGYTF. The CDR3 coding sequence is TGTGCCAGCAGCTTAATGCTCCGACAGGGGGAAGGTGGCTACACCTTC. This rearrangement joins TRBV7-2 to TRBJ1-2; 9 bases match TRBD1. The CDR3 contains 16 residues. Germline lookup yields CDR1 SGHTA and CDR2 FQGNSA. J gave up 7 bases and V 2 bases, and 11 bases lay outside the gene matches.

This sequence joins TRBV4-1 and TRBJ2-4; 9 nucleotides align to TRBD2. Germline V gene data show CDR1 as MGHRA and CDR2 as YSYEKL. CDR3 size: 16 residues. The junction had 5 bases not matched to a gene; V was cut back by 3 bases and J by 2 bases. CDR3 protein: CASSQSSGGTKNIQYF. The CDR3 bases are TGCGCCAGCAGCCAGAGTAGCGGGGGCACCAAAAACATTCAGTACTTC.

The chain is built from TRBV19 and TRBJ2-1, with 7 positions matching TRBD2. This CDR3 contains 14 residues. After removal of 2 bases from V and 9 bases from J, the junction contained 7 bases not matched to a gene. The germline CDR1 and CDR2 sequences are LNHDA and SQIVND (reference sequence). CDR3 amino acids: CASSILADPSEQFF. The CDR3 coding sequence is TGTGCCAGTAGTATACTAGCGGACCCGAGTGAGCAGTTCTTC.

V is TRBV19 and J is TRBJ1-6, with no clear D. This CDR3 has 15 residues. Trimming removed 4 bases at V and 10 bases at J, with 17 bases between. Germline V gene lookup returns CDR1 LNHDA and CDR2 SQIVND (reference sequence). The CDR3 loop reads CASSTRPGVGSPLHF. The CDR3 nucleotides read TGTGCCAGTAGTACCAGGCCCGGGGTAGGGTCACCCCTCCACTTT.

The V and J genes are TRBV16 and TRBJ2-3, with TRBD1 matching over 10 bases. The CDR3 sequence is 15 residues long. J was trimmed by 4 bases and V by 4 bases; bases with no gene match: 5. CDR1 and CDR2 from the germline V gene are KGHSY and FQNENV. The CDR3 region has the DNA TGTGCCAGCAGCCCTCGACAGGGGGCCGCAGATACGCAGTATTTT. Translating gives CASSPRQGAADTQYF.

In this sample, this clone turned up once. V gene TRBV5-6 combines with J gene TRBJ1-2, with D hard to call. CDR3 size: 13 residues. CDR1 SGHDT and CDR2 YYEEEE come from the germline V gene. Trimming shortened V by 4 bases and J by 7 bases, and 14 bases separated the two germline ends. CDR3 coding DNA: TGTGCCAGCAGCCCTGCAGAGGCCGGTGGCTACACCTTC. Translating gives CASSPAEAGGYTF.

The rearrangement links TRBV5-5 to TRBJ1-2, with 10 bases identical to TRBD1. CDR3 size: 17 residues. With 2 bases clipped from V and 5 bases from J, the junction kept 12 bases outside the gene matches. Germline CDR1 and CDR2: SGHKS and YYEKEE (reference sequence). The DNA of the CDR3 is TGTGCCAGCAGCTTAAGGACAGGGGGTGGCGGGTCATATGGCTACACCTTC. This translates into CASSLRTGGGGSYGYTF.

V and J are TRBV11-2 and TRBJ1-6; TRBD1 matches at 8 bases. Per germline, CDR1 SGHAT and CDR2 FQNNGV. The V segment lost 5 bases and the J segment 4 bases; nucleotides outside the gene matches: 10. This CDR3 has 17 residues. The CDR3: CASSAWDRIFYNSPLHF. Written as DNA, the CDR3 is TGTGCCAGCAGCGCCTGGGACAGGATTTTTTATAATTCACCCCTCCACTTT.

V gene TRBV9 combines with J gene TRBJ2-3, with TRBD1 identical over 8 bases. Germline CDR1 is SGDLS and CDR2 is YYNGEE. This CDR3 has 15 amino acids. V shed 0 bases and J 3 bases; nucleotides not matched to a gene: 3. CDR3 sequence reads: CASSVGGQETDTQYF. The CDR3 DNA reads TGTGCCAGCAGCGTAGGGGGACAGGAGACAGATACGCAGTATTTT.

Only a few counts were recorded for this clone. The chain has TRBV28 and TRBJ1-5; no clear D. The germline CDR1 and CDR2 sequences are MDHEN and SYDVKM. CDR3 length: 12 residues. V gave up 6 bases and J gave up 4 bases, with 7 bases separating them. The CDR3, as DNA: TGTGCCAGCAGATTCAGGAATCAGCCCCAGCATTTT. Its protein is CASRFRNQPQHF.

This chain joins TRBV28 and TRBJ2-2; 7 positions match TRBD1. Germline V gene sequence: CDR1 MDHEN, CDR2 SYDVKM. The V gene end was trimmed by 3 bases and the J gene end by 4 bases; junction bases not matched to a gene: 2. The CDR3 loop spans 14 amino acids. The CDR3 loop reads CASSFAGGTGELFF. The CDR3 DNA reads as TGTGCCAGCAGTTTTGCAGGGGGCACCGGGGAGCTGTTTTTT.

The chain carries TRBV4-1 and TRBJ1-1, with D uncertain. The CDR3 consists of 13 residues. Germline V CDR1 and CDR2: MGHRA, YSYEKL. V lost 5 bases and J 5 bases, leaving 12 bases between the germline ends. In nucleotides, the CDR3 is TGCGCCAGCAGCTTTGACCCGGGGACTGAAGCTTTCTTT. Translation: CASSFDPGTEAFF.